The 20 T cell receptor beta chains below all came from one sample that was sequenced in a study of blood T cell repertoires in COVID-19. TCRdb keeps only in-frame clones here, not all; method: immunoSEQ multiplex PCR. Counted here are 200,000 to 250,000 clones, approximately 83% occurring once; the ten biggest clones make up about 3%. The sequenced sample consisted of peripheral blood. These receptors came from a woman aged 30 to 39 who had recovered from COVID-19.

This chain uses TRBV7-3 with TRBJ2-7; 8 bases are shared with TRBD1. The CDR3 covers 13 residues. CDR1 and CDR2 from the germline V gene are SGHTA and FQGTGA. The V and J ends lost 4 bases and 6 bases, in that order; junction bases with no gene match: 5. CDR3 amino acids: CASSSGQAGEQYF. CDR3 bases: TGTGCCAGCAGCTCGGGACAGGCGGGCGAGCAGTACTTC.

In nucleotides, the CDR3 is TGTGCCAGCAGTTACGCTCGGGACAGGGCCTATGGCTACACCTTC. Translation gives CASSYARDRAYGYTF. This chain connects TRBV6-5 to TRBJ1-2, with TRBD1 matching over 9 bases. The CDR3 extends over 15 amino acids. The germline V gene encodes CDR1 MNHEY and CDR2 SVGAGI. V shed 2 bases and J 4 bases; nucleotides not matched to a gene: 5.

The rearrangement joins TRBV11-3 to TRBJ2-1; 8 bases align to TRBD2. The CDR3 covers 16 residues. Germline V gene sequence: CDR1 SGHNT, CDR2 YENEEA. The V gene end was trimmed by 4 bases and the J gene end by 2 bases; junction bases not matched to a gene: 7. CDR3 nucleotides: TGTGCCAGCAGCTCCTTTAGCGGGGCAACCTACAATGAGCAGTTCTTC. It translates to CASSSFSGATYNEQFF.

V is TRBV29-1 and J is TRBJ1-1; 7 bases line up with TRBD1. The V gene's germline CDR1 is SQVTM and CDR2 ANQGSEA. This CDR3 has 14 amino acids. Trimming at V came to 4 bases and at J to 3 bases, leaving 8 bases not matched to a gene. CDR3 bases: TGCAGCGTTGGTAAACAGGGGCGGGACACTGAAGCTTTCTTT. Protein: CSVGKQGRDTEAFF. Full variable domain (remainder filled in from reference TRBV29-1 and TRBJ1-1): SAVISQKPSRDICQRGTSLTIQCQVDSQVTMMFWYRQQPGQSLTLIATANQGSEATYESGFVIDKFPISRPNLTFSTLTVSNMSPEDSSIYLCSVGKQGRDTEAFFGQGTRLTVV.

The rearrangement uses TRBV5-1 and TRBJ2-5; TRBD1 matches at 7 bases. This CDR3 is 15 amino acids long. V lost 0 bases, J lost 2 bases, and 4 bases stayed unmatched. CDR1 and CDR2 (germline): SGHRS, YFSETQ. CDR3 region: CASSLAGTEQETQYF. CDR3 DNA: TGCGCCAGCAGCTTGGCCGGGACAGAGCAAGAGACCCAGTACTTC.

This chain uses TRBV19 with TRBJ1-2; tentative D call: TRBD1 (5 bases). V was cut by 1 base and J by 0 bases, with 15 bases left in between. Per the germline V gene, CDR1 is LNHDA and CDR2 is SQIVND (reference sequence). The CDR3 is 17 amino acids. CDR3 DNA: TGTGCCAGTAGTATAGCCCCCTGGGGGGGACCTAACTATGGCTACACCTTC. Encoded protein: CASSIAPWGGPNYGYTF. Using reference TRBV19 and TRBJ1-2 for the parts outside the CDR3, the full variable domain is DGGITQSPKYLFRKEGQNVTLSCEQNLNHDAMYWYRQDPGQGLRLIYYSQIVNDFQKGDIAEGYSVSREKKESFPLTVTSAQKNPTAFYLCASSIAPWGGPNYGYTFGSGTRLTVV.

The chain joins TRBV7-3 to TRBJ2-1; a possible D gene is TRBD1 (6 bases). CDR1 and CDR2 from the germline V gene are SGHTA and FQGTGA. The germline V and J ends were trimmed by 4 bases and 5 bases, with 12 bases remaining between them. CDR3 size: 14 residues. The chain's CDR3 is CASSSDRSNNEQFF. The CDR3 bases are TGTGCCAGCAGCTCTGACAGGTCCAACAATGAGCAGTTCTTC.

This clone was observed a single time. The genes are TRBV5-1 and TRBJ1-2; the match to TRBD1 covers 7 bases. Germline CDR1 is SGHRS and CDR2 is YFSETQ. CDR3 length: 15 amino acids. The J segment lost 4 bases and the V segment lost 3 bases, leaving 9 bases of the junction unmatched. CDR3 protein: CASSSGTVTFYGYTF. The CDR3 nucleotides read TGCGCCAGCAGCTCCGGGACAGTGACCTTCTATGGCTACACCTTC.

The count of this clone is one. The V and J genes are TRBV18 and TRBJ1-4; TRBD1 matches 7 bases. The CDR3 is 16 residues long. The germline gives CDR1 KGHSH, CDR2 LQKENI. The V gene end was trimmed by 2 bases and the J gene end by 7 bases; junction bases not matched to a gene: 10. The CDR3 coding sequence is TGTGCCAGCTCACCAAACGGACAGGCATTCAGTGAAAAACTGTTTTTT. The encoded protein is CASSPNGQAFSEKLFF.

This chain joins TRBV19 and TRBJ2-5, with no clear D. With 2 bases removed from V and 2 bases from J, the gap between germline ends came to 9 bases. There are 14 residues in the CDR3. CDR1 is LNHDA, CDR2 SQIVND, per germline (reference sequence). The CDR3 loop reads CASSIRGLQETQYF. In nucleotides, the CDR3 is TGTGCCAGTAGTATAAGAGGATTACAAGAGACCCAGTACTTC.

The genes are TRBV27 and TRBJ1-1; the D gene is possibly TRBD1 (5 bases). The germline V gene encodes CDR1 MNHEY and CDR2 SMNVEV (reference sequence). CDR3 size: 12 residues. V was shortened by 6 bases and J by 6 bases, with 11 bases between the two germline ends. CDR3 nucleotide sequence: TGTGCCAGCAGGGGGCAGCTCCCTGAAGCTTTCTTT. Translating it yields CASRGQLPEAFF.

This sequence joins TRBV5-1 and TRBJ2-2; 11 nucleotides line up with TRBD1. The junction had 3 bases not matched to a gene; V was cut back by 5 bases and J by 6 bases. Per germline, CDR1 SGHRS and CDR2 YFSETQ. This CDR3 has 14 residues. CDR3 loop: CASSGQGAAGELFF. CDR3 sequence (DNA): TGCGCCAGCAGTGGACAGGGGGCCGCCGGGGAGCTGTTTTTT.

V and J are TRBV5-1 and TRBJ2-3, with TRBD1 identical over 7 bases. V lost 4 bases to trimming and J lost 3 bases; unmatched junction nucleotides: 8. The CDR3 sequence is 15 residues long. CDR1 is SGHRS and CDR2 is YFSETQ in the germline V gene. The CDR3 region has the DNA TGCGCCAGCAGCGTCACAGGGGATGTAACAGATACGCAGTATTTT. This translates into CASSVTGDVTDTQYF.

The sample holds one count of this clone. This sequence joins TRBV5-1 and TRBJ2-1, with a weak D call TRBD2 (6 bases). The CDR3 loop spans 14 amino acids. Germline assignment: CDR1 SGHRS and CDR2 YFSETQ. Trimming took 4 bases from V and 9 from J, leaving 17 bases between them. CDR3 in amino acids: CASSPVRGTGEQFF. The CDR3 region has the DNA TGCGCCAGCAGCCCAGTGCGGGGTACGGGTGAGCAGTTCTTC.

The CDR3 DNA reads as TGTGCCAGCAGCCAGGGACGGCTAGCGGGGTTGTCCTACGAGCAGTACTTC. This gives the protein CASSQGRLAGLSYEQYF. The V call is TRBV14, the J call TRBJ2-7, with TRBD2 identical over 9 bases. CDR3 length equals 17 residues. With 3 bases clipped from V and 1 base from J, the junction kept 10 bases outside the gene matches. CDR1 is SGHDN, CDR2 FVKESK, per germline.

The chain links TRBV7-9 to TRBJ2-7; TRBD1 is a possible D gene (5 bases). CDR3 length: 13 amino acids. The germline CDR1 and CDR2 sequences are SEHNR and FQNEAQ (reference sequence). With 6 bases removed from V and 3 bases from J, the gap between germline ends came to 12 bases. The CDR3 is CASSLTRDYEQYF. The CDR3 DNA reads TGTGCCAGCAGTCTTACCAGGGACTACGAGCAGTACTTC.

This chain uses TRBV14 with TRBJ2-1, with TRBD1 identical over 10 bases. The germline V gene has CDR1 SGHDN and CDR2 FVKESK. V dropped 1 base and J dropped 7; count of bases not matched to a gene: 7. There are 16 residues in the CDR3. The CDR3 loop is CASSQVGTGVWNEQFF. The CDR3 DNA sequence: TGTGCCAGCAGCCAAGTTGGGACAGGGGTTTGGAATGAGCAGTTCTTC. The full variable domain, completed using reference TRBV14 and TRBJ2-1, is EAGVTQFPSHSVIEKGQTVTLRCDPISGHDNLYWYRRVMGKEIKFLLHFVKESKQDESGMPNNRFLAERTGGTYSTLKVQPAELEDSGVYFCASSQVGTGVWNEQFFGPGTRLTVL.

The J gene is TRBJ2-1, the V gene TRBV4-1; TRBD1 might be the D (6 bases). V lost 3 bases to trimming and J lost 1 base, with 10 bases between them. Germline CDR1 and CDR2: MGHRA and YSYEKL. This CDR3 has 15 amino acids. CDR3 nucleotide sequence: TGCGCCAGCAGCCACCCGGACAGATCCTACAATGAGCAGTTCTTC. Translation gives CASSHPDRSYNEQFF.

This clone is a singleton in its sample. V usage is TRBV9 and J usage is TRBJ2-6, with a tentative D call TRBD2 (5 bases). The CDR3 has 15 residues. Per germline, CDR1 SGDLS and CDR2 YYNGEE. V lost 0 bases and J 2 bases, leaving 6 bases between the germline ends. For the CDR3, the DNA is TGTGCCAGCAGCGTAGGGGGAGCTGGGGCCAACGTCCTGACTTTC. Protein: CASSVGGAGANVLTF.

The V and J genes are TRBV2 and TRBJ2-3, with 9 bases fitting TRBD2. The V segment lost 5 bases and the J segment 4 bases; nucleotides outside the gene matches: 7. This CDR3 has 15 residues. The V gene's germline CDR1 is SNHLY and CDR2 FYNNEI. The DNA for the CDR3 is TGTGCCAGCAGTCTAGCGGGAAGCGTGTCAGATACGCAGTATTTT. Protein product: CASSLAGSVSDTQYF.